This entry features one T cell receptor beta chain sequence. The antigen is not known. The data derive from a study of Ad26.COV2.S vaccination and SARS-CoV-2 variants. The overall study: Doses of Ad26.COV2.S were injected into muscle once or twice, 56 days apart. Findings and limits, study-wide: Whether participants received vaccine or placebo, their non-spike TCR breadth was similar.

Stated treatment: approximately 18 received Ad26.COV2.S at low or high dose, single or two shots; several received placebo; per-sample allocation not given. Day 63 after the first injection of vaccine or placebo was the sampling time. The vaccine delivered Wuhan-strain SARS-CoV-2 spike through an Ad26 vector. Profiled with immunoSEQ multiplex PCR; TCRdb holds only in-frame clones, not every one. Altogether hundreds of thousands of clones are present, 80% to 90% being singletons, with the ten largest covering more than 7%. Germline CDR1 SNHLY, CDR2 FYNNEI. The CDR3 runs to 13 residues. V dropped 6 bases and J dropped 4 bases, with 12 bases sitting between them.

The sample consisted of peripheral blood, taken in a trial of Ad26.COV2.S vaccine versus placebo. The rearrangement links TRBV2 to TRBJ1-1; D may be TRBD1 (6 bases). The receptor was isolated from a person aged 18-65 years who received the Ad26.COV2.S COVID-19 vaccine or a placebo. The CDR3 DNA sequence: TGTGCCAGCAGGGGAGGGGGAGGCACTGAAGCTTTCTTT. Translating it yields CASRGGGGTEAFF.